This is a list of T cell receptor beta chains from one sample in a study of vaccination effects on CD4 cells after COVID-19. Profiling relied on immunoSEQ multiplex PCR, and the TCRdb table lists in-frame clones only, not all of them. The sample comprises 50,000 to 65,000 clones, roughly 72% of which are singletons, and roughly 1.2% rests with the top ten. Their antigens are not known. The source was CD4+ T cells from PBMCs cultured with HCoV-229E spike peptides, collected after COVID-19 vaccination. These receptors were taken from a human donor who received a COVID-19 vaccine. Each CDR3 is given with its conserved first and last residue. Fields, in order: V gene, CDR3 protein.

TRBV28 | CASSLEVAGELFF
TRBV6-5 | CASSYGGAAGDSPLHF
TRBV14 | CASSQEAGGRDTQYF
TRBV5-5 | CASSTGQVAKNIQYF
TRBV18 | CASSPGTVLNEKLFF
TRBV18 | CASSPVTGGTDTQYF
TRBV7-3 | CASSPTLSGGTDTQYF
TRBV28 | CASSKGGTGNTIYF
TRBV6-5 | CASSNGQGYYGYTF
TRBV2 | CASSPGATGQPQHF
TRBV7-8 | CASSLASGEGEKLFF
TRBV13 | CASSAGVKRGETQYF
TRBV5-1 | CASSLPQNTEAFF
TRBV2 | CATGGLAPDTQYF
TRBV30 | CAWRTGFEAFF
TRBV30 | CAYSTGTNEKLFF
TRBV7-2 | CASSAQTGLGLQPQHF
TRBV10-1 | CASSDQGEKLFF
TRBV6-5 | CASSTRDRGRNEQFF
TRBV30 | CASIGSSYNSPLHF
TRBV29-1 | CSVEAQGGTEAFF
TRBV24-1 | CATSDPRGGGRGGWVF
TRBV5-1 | CASRIRGVTDTQYF
TRBV7-8 | CASSLEGPTQDPKNIQYF
TRBV5-6 | CASSLMGRLNSPLHF
TRBV3-1/TRBV3-2 | CASSQGPEQQGWRTGELFF
TRBV7-9 | CASSPWTGNNYGYTF
TRBV6-6 | CASSYSAGANEAFF
TRBV3-1/TRBV3-2 | CASSATGTVNYGYTF
TRBV5-5 | CASSFVQGGEKLFF
TRBV28 | CASSLLGRAKTQYF
TRBV5-8 | CASSPRMGGMNTEAFF
TRBV30 | CAWSTSPRTAYGYTF
TRBV18 | CASSPQEVDGYTF
TRBV6-5 | CASREYRTSNQPQHF
TRBV2 | CASSQESNQPQHF
TRBV19 | CASRLATAETQYF
TRBV18 | CASSPLVQAHGYTF
TRBV6-5 | CASSPDRAGANVLTF
TRBV5-8 | CASSFTGGDTDTQYF
TRBV19 | CASSMGRITNEKLFF
TRBV5-5 | CASSGAIDTQYF
TRBV5-1 | CASSLWDRNQPQHF
TRBV5-1 | CASSLADRSNYGYTF
TRBV3-1/TRBV3-2 | CASSQVWNGELFF
TRBV12-3/TRBV12-4 | CASSKGQGYEQFF
TRBV7-7 | CASSLGRGPDTGELFF